Below, 2 T cell receptor beta chains from the same sample are listed, as sequenced in a study of blood T cell repertoires in COVID-19. The repertoire was sequenced with immunoSEQ multiplex PCR; TCRdb's copy has only in-frame clones and lacks some. The data hold about 210,000 clones, with 88% observed a single time. The sequenced sample consisted of peripheral blood. Receptors were obtained from a man aged 35-49 years with acute or convalescent COVID-19.

This chain connects TRBV28 to TRBJ2-3; D call uncertain. This CDR3 contains 14 residues. Trimming removed 6 bases at V and 8 bases at J, with 18 bases between. Germline V lookup: CDR1 MDHEN, CDR2 SYDVKM. The CDR3 DNA sequence: TGTGCCAGCAGCCTCACTACTCAGTTTACTACGCAGTATTTT. This encodes CASSLTTQFTTQYF.

The V call is TRBV9, the J call TRBJ1-1, with no clear D. This CDR3 has 13 amino acids. Germline-derived CDR1 and CDR2 are SGDLS and YYNGEE. Trimming shortened V by 7 bases and J by 3 bases, and 13 bases separated the two germline ends. The CDR3 protein is CASGRQIYTEAFF. In nucleotides, the CDR3 is TGTGCCAGCGGGAGGCAGATCTACACTGAAGCTTTCTTT. The entire variable domain, with the rest obtained from reference TRBV9 and TRBJ1-1, is as follows: DSGVTQTPKHLITATGQRVTLRCSPRSGDLSVYWYQQSLDQGLQFLIQYYNGEERAKGNILERFSAQQFPDLHSELNLSSLELGDSALYFCASGRQIYTEAFFGQGTRLTVV.